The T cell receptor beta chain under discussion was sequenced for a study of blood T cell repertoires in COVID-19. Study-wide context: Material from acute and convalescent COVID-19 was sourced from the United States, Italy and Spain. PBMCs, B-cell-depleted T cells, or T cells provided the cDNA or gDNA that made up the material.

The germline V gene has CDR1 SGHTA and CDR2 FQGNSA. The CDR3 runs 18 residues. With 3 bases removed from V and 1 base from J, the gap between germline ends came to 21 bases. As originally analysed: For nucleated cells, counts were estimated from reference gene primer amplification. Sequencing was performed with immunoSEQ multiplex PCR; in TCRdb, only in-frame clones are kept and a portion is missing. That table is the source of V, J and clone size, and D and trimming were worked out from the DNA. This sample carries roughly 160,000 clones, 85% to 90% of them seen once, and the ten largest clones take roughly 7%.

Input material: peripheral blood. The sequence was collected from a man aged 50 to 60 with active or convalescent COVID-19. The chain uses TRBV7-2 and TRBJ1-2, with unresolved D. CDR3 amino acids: CASSLGGRAGMVNYGYTF. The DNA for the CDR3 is TGTGCCAGCAGCTTGGGAGGCCGAGCGGGGATGGTTAACTATGGCTACACCTTC.